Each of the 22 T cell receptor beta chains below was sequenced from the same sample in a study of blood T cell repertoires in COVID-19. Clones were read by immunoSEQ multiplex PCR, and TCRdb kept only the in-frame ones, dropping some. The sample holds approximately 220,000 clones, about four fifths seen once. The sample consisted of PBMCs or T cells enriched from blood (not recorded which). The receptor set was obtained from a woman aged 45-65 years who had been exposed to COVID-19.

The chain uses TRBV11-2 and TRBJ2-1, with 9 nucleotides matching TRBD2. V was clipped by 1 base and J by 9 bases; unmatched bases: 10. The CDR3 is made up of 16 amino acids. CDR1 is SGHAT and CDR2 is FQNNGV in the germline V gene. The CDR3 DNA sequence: TGTGCCAGCAGCTTAGTAGGGGCTAGCGGGGCTAGTGAGCAGTTCTTC. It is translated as CASSLVGASGASEQFF. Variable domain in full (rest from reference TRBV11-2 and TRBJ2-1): EAGVAQSPRYKIIEKRQSVAFWCNPISGHATLYWYQQILGQGPKLLIQFQNNGVVDDSQLPKDRFSAERLKGVDSTLKIQPAKLEDSAVYLCASSLVGASGASEQFFGPGTRLTVL.

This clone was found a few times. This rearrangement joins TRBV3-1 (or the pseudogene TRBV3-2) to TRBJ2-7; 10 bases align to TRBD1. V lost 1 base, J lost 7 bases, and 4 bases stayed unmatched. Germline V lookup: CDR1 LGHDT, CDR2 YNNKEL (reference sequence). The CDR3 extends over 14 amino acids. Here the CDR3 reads CASSQADRGREQYF. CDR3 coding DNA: TGTGCCAGCAGCCAAGCTGACAGGGGGCGGGAGCAGTACTTC.

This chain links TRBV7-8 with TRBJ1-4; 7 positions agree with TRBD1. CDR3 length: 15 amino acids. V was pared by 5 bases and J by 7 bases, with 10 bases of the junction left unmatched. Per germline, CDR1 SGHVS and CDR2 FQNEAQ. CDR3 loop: CASSRGGPLVEKLFF. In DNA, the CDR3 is TGTGCCAGCAGCCGAGGGGGCCCCCTGGTTGAAAAACTGTTTTTT. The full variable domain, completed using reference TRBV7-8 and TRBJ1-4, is GAGVSQSPRYKVAKRGQDVALRCDPISGHVSLFWYQQALGQGPEFLTYFQNEAQLDKSGLPSDRFFAERPEGSVSTLKIQRTQQEDSAVYLCASSRGGPLVEKLFFGSGTQLSVL.

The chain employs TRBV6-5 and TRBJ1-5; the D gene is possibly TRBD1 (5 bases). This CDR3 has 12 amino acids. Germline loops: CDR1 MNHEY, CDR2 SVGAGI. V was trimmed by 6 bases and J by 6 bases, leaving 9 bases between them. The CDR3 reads CASRGRGQPQHF. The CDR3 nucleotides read TGTGCCAGCAGAGGGAGGGGTCAGCCCCAGCATTTT.

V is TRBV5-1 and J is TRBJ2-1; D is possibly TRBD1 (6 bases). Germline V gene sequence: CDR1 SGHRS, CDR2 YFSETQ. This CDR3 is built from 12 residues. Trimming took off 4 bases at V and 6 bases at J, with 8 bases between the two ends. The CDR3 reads CASSLGANEQFF. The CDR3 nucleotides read TGCGCCAGCAGCCTGGGGGCCAATGAGCAGTTCTTC.

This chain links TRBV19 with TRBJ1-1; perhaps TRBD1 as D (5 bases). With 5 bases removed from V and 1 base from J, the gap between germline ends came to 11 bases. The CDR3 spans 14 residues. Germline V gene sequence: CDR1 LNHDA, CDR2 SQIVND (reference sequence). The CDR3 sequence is CASSSRTPNTEAFF. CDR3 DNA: TGTGCCAGTAGTTCTCGGACACCGAACACTGAAGCTTTCTTT.

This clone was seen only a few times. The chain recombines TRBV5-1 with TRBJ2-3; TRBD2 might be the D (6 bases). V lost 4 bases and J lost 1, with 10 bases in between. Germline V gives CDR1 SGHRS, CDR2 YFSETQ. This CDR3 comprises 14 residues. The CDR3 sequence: CASSLGTRTDTQYF. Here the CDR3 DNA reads TGCGCCAGCAGCCTTGGGACTCGCACAGATACGCAGTATTTT.

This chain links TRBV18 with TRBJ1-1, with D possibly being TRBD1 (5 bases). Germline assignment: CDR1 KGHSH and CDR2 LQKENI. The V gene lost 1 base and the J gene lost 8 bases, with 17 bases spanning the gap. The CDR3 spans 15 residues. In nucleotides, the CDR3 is TGTGCCAGCTCACCACGCGGGGTATTAGACAGAGAAGCTTTCTTT. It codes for CASSPRGVLDREAFF.

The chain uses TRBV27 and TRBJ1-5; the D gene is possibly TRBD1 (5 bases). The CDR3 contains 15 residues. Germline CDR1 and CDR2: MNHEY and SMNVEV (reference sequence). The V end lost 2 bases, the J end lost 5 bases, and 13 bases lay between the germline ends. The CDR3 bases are TGTGCCAGCAGTTTACGTGGGTGGGGGGATCAGCCCCAGCATTTT. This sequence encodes CASSLRGWGDQPQHF.

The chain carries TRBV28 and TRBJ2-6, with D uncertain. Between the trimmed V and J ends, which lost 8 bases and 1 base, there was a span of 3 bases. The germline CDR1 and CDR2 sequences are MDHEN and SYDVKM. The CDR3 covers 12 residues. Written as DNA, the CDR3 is TGTGCCAGCGAGTCTGGGGCCAACGTCCTGACTTTC. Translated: CASESGANVLTF.

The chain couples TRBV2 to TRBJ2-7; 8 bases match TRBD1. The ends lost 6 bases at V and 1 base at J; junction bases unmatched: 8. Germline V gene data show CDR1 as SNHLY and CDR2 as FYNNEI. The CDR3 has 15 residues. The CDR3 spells CASRPQGAWSYEQYF. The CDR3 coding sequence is TGTGCCAGCAGGCCTCAGGGGGCTTGGTCCTACGAGCAGTACTTC.

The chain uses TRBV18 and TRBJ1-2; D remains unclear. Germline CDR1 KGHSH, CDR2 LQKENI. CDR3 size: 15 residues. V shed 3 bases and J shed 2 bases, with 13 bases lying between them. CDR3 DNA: TGTGCCAGCTCACCTGGATTAACACAGAACTATGGCTACACCTTC. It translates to CASSPGLTQNYGYTF. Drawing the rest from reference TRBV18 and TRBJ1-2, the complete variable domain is NAGVMQNPRHLVRRRGQEARLRCSPMKGHSHVYWYRQLPEEGLKFMVYLQKENIIDESGMPKERFSAEFPKEGPSILRIQQVVRGDSAAYFCASSPGLTQNYGYTFGSGTRLTVV.

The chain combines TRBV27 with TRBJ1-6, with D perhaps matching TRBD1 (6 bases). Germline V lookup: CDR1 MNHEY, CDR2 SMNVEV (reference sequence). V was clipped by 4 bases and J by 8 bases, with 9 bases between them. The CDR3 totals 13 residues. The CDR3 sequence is CASSWGGDSPLHF. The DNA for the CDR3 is TGTGCCAGCAGTTGGGGGGGCGATTCACCCCTCCACTTT.

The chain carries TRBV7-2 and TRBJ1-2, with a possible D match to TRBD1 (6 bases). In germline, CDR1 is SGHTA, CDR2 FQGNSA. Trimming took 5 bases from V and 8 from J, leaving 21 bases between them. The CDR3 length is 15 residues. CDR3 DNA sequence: TGTGCCAGCAGCCCTAACCCGACAGGCTCCTCGGGCTACACCTTC. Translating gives CASSPNPTGSSGYTF.

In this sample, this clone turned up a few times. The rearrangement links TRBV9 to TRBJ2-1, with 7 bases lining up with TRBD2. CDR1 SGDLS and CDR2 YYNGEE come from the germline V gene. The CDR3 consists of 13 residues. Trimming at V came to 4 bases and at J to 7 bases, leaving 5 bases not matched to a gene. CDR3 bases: TGTGCCAGCAGCCTCGGGGGAGGGAATGAGCAGTTCTTC. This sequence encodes CASSLGGGNEQFF.

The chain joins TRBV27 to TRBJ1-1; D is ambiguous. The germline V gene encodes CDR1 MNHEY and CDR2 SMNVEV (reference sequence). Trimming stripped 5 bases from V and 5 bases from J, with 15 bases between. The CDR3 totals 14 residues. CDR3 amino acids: CASSPQMGRTEAFF. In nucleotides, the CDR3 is TGTGCCAGCAGTCCCCAAATGGGGAGAACTGAAGCTTTCTTT.

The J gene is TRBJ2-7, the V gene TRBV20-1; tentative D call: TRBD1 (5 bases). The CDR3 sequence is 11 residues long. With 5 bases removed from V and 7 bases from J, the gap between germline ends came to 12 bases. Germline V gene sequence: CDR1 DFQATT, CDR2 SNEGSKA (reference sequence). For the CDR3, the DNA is TGCAGTGCTCCCCTCAAGGGGGAGCAGTACTTC. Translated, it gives CSAPLKGEQYF.

The CDR3 DNA reads TGCGCCAGCAGCTTGGACGGAGGGTCCGCTGAAGCTTTCTTT. Protein: CASSLDGGSAEAFF. The rearrangement uses TRBV5-1 and TRBJ1-1; D unresolved. V lost 0 bases to trimming and J lost 6 bases, with 12 bases between them. Germline CDR1 reads SGHRS; CDR2 reads YFSETQ. The CDR3 extends over 14 amino acids.

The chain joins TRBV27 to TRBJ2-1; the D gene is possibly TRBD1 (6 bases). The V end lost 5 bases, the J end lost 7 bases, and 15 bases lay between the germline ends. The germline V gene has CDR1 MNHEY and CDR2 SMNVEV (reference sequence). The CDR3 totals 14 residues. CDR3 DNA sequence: TGTGCCAGCAGTCCAGTGACAGGAGTTAATGAGCAGTTCTTC. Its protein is CASSPVTGVNEQFF.

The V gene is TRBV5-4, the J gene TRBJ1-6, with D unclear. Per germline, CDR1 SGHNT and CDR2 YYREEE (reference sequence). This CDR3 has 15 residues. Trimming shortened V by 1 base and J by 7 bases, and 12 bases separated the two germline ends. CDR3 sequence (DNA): TGTGCCAGCAGCTTGACGGGAGTTCAAAATTCACCCCTCCACTTT. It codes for CASSLTGVQNSPLHF.

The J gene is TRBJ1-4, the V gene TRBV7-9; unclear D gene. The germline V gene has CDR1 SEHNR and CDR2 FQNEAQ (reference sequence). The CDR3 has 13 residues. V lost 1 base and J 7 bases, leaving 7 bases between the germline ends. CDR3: CASSLVSFEKLFF. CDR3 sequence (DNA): TGTGCCAGCAGCTTAGTGTCGTTTGAAAAACTGTTTTTT.

CDR3 in amino acids: CATSDPTGDGYTF. CDR3 nucleotide sequence: TGTGCCACCAGTGACCCGACAGGGGATGGCTACACCTTC. The rearrangement joins TRBV24-1 to TRBJ1-2; 8 bases are shared with TRBD1. Trimming at V came to 4 bases and at J to 6 bases, leaving 3 bases not matched to a gene. The V gene's germline CDR1 is KGHDR and CDR2 SFDVKD. This CDR3 comprises 13 residues.